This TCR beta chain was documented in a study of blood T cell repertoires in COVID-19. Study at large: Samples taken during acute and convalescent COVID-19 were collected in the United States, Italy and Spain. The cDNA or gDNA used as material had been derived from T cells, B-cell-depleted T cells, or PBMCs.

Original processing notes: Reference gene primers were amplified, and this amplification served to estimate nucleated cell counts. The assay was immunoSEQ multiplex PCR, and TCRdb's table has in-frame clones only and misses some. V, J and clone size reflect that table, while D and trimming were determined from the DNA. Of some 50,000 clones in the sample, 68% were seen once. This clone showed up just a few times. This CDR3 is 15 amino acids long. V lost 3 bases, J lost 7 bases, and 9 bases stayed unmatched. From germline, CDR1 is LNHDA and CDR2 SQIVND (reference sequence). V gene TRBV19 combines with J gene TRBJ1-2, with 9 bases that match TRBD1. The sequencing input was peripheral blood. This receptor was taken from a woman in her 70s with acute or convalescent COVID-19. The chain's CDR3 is CASSIPGQGIFGYTF. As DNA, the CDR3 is TGTGCCAGTAGTATTCCAGGACAGGGGATATTTGGCTACACCTTC. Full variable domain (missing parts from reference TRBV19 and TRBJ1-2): DGGITQSPKYLFRKEGQNVTLSCEQNLNHDAMYWYRQDPGQGLRLIYYSQIVNDFQKGDIAEGYSVSREKKESFPLTVTSAQKNPTAFYLCASSIPGQGIFGYTFGSGTRLTVV.